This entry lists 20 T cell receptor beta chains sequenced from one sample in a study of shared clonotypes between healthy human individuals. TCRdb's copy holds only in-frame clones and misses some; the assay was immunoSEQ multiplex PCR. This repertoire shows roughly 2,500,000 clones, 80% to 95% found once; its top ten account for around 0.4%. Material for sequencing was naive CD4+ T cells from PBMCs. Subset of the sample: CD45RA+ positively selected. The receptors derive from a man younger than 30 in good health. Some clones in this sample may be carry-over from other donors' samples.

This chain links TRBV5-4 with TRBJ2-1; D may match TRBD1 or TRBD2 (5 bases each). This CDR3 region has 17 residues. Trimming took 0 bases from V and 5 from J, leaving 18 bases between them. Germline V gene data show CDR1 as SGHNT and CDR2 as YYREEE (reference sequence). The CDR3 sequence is CASSLGGRLAGNNEQFF. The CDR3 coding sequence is TGTGCCAGCAGCTTGGGGGGACGCCTGGCCGGAAACAATGAGCAGTTCTTC.

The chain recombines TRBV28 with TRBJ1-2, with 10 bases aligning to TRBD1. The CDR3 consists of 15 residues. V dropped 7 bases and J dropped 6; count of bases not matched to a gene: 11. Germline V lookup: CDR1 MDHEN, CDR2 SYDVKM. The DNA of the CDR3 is TGTGCCAGCACCCCACTGGGGACAGGGGTTAATGGCTACACCTTC. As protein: CASTPLGTGVNGYTF.

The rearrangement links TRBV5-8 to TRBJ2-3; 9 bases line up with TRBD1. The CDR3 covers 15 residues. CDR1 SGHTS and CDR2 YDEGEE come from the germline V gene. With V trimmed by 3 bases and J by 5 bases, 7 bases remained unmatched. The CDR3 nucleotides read TGTGCCAGCAGCTCGGGACAGGGCGTGGGAGATACGCAGTATTTT. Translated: CASSSGQGVGDTQYF.

The CDR3 reads CASSLVSKPYEQYF. DNA for the CDR3: TGTGCCAGCAGCTTAGTCAGTAAGCCCTACGAGCAGTACTTC. The chain combines TRBV11-2 with TRBJ2-7; D call uncertain. Germline V gives CDR1 SGHAT, CDR2 FQNNGV. The CDR3 runs to 14 residues. V gave up 1 base and J gave up 2 bases, with 9 bases separating them.

CDR3 protein: CATSRDQATTYEQYF. Written as DNA, the CDR3 is TGTGCCACCAGCAGAGATCAAGCCACTACCTACGAGCAGTACTTC. The chain recombines TRBV15 with TRBJ2-7; D not resolved. This CDR3 has 15 residues. Germline loops: CDR1 LNHNV, CDR2 YYDKDF (reference sequence). V was clipped by 0 bases and J by 2 bases, with 11 bases between them.

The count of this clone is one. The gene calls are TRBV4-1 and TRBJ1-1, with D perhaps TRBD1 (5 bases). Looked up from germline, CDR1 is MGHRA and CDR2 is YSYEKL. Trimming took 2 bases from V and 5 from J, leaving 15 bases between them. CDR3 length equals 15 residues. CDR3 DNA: TGCGCCAGCAGCCAACCGTCGGGGCCGAAGACTGAAGCTTTCTTT. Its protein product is CASSQPSGPKTEAFF.

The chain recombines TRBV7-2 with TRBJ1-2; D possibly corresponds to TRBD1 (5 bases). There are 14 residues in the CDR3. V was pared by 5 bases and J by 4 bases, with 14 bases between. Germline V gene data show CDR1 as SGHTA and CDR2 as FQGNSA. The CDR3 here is CASSQQDGRYGYTF. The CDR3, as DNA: TGTGCCAGCAGCCAACAGGACGGCCGCTATGGCTACACCTTC.

CDR3 in amino acids: CASSGPPGSVDTQYF. CDR3 coding DNA: TGCGCCAGCAGTGGGCCCCCGGGCAGCGTAGATACGCAGTATTTT. The V gene is TRBV10-1, the J gene TRBJ2-3; D unclear. This CDR3 is 15 amino acids long. Germline assignment: CDR1 WNHNN and CDR2 SYGVQD (reference sequence). V lost 4 bases and J lost 5, with 16 bases in between.

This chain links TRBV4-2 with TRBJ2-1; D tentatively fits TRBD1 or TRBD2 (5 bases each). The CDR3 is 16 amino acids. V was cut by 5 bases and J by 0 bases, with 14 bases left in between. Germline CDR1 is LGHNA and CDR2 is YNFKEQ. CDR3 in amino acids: CASSEGTLSSYNEQFF. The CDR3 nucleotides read TGTGCCAGCAGCGAGGGGACCTTGAGCTCCTACAATGAGCAGTTCTTC.

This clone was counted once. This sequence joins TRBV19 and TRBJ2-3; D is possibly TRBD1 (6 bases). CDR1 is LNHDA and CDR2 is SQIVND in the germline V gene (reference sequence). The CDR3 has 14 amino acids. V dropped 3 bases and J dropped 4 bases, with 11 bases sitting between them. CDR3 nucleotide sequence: TGTGCCAGTAGTATCGGCAGGGGCGCAGATACGCAGTATTTT. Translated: CASSIGRGADTQYF.

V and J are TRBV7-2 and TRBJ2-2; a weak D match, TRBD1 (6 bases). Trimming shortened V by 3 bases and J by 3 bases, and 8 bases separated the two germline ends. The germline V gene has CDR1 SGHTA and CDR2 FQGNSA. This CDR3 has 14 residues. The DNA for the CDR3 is TGTGCCAGCAGCTTCAACAGGGACACCGGGGAGCTGTTTTTT. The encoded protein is CASSFNRDTGELFF.

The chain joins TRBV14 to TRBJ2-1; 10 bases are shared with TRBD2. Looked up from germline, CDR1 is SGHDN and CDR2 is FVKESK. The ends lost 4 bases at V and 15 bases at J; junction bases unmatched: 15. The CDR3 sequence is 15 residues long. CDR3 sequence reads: CASSRDLAGAIGAFF. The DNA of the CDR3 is TGTGCCAGCAGCCGAGACCTAGCGGGAGCCATTGGTGCGTTCTTC.

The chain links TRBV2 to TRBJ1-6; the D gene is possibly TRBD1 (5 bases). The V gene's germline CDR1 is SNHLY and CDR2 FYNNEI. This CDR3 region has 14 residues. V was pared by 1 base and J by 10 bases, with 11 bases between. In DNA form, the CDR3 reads TGTGCCAGCAGTGAAGATCGGACAACGTCACCCCTCCACTTT. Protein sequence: CASSEDRTTSPLHF.

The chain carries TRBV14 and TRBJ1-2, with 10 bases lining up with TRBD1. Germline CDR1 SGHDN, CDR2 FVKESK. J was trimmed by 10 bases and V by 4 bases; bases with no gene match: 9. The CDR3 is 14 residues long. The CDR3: CASSPRGGTGAYTF. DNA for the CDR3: TGTGCCAGCAGCCCCCGGGGGGGGACAGGGGCCTACACCTTC. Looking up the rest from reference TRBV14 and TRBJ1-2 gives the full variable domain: EAGVTQFPSHSVIEKGQTVTLRCDPISGHDNLYWYRRVMGKEIKFLLHFVKESKQDESGMPNNRFLAERTGGTYSTLKVQPAELEDSGVYFCASSPRGGTGAYTFGSGTRLTVV.

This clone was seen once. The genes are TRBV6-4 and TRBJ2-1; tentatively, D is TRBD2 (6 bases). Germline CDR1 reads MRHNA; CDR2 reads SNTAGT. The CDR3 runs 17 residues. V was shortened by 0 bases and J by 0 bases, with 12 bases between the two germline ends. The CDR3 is CASSDSWRGSSYNEQFF. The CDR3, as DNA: TGTGCCAGCAGTGACTCATGGCGGGGAAGCTCCTACAATGAGCAGTTCTTC.

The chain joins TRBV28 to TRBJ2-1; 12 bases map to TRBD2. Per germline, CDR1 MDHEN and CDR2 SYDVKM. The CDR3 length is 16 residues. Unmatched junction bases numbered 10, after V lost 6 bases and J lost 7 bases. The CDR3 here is CASSRRLAGVGNEQFF. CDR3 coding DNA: TGTGCCAGCAGCCGTCGACTAGCGGGGGTAGGGAATGAGCAGTTCTTC.

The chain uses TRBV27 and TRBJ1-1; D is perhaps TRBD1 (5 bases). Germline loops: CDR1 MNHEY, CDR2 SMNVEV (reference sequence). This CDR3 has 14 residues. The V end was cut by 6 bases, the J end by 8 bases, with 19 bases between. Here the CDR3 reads CASSERTHGAEAFF. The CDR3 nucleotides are TGTGCCAGCAGCGAAAGGACCCATGGGGCCGAAGCTTTCTTT.

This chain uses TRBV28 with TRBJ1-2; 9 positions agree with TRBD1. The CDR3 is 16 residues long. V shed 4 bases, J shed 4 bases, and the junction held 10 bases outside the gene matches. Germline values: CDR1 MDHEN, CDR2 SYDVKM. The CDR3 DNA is TGTGCCAGCAGTTCCCCTCCGGGACAGGGATTCTATGGCTACACCTTC. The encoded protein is CASSSPPGQGFYGYTF.

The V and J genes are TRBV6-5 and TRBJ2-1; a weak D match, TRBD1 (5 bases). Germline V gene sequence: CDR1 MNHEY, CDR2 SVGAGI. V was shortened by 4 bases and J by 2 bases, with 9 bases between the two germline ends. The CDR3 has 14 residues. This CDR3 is CASSSLGAYNEQFF. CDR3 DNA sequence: TGTGCCAGCAGTTCATTAGGGGCCTACAATGAGCAGTTCTTC.

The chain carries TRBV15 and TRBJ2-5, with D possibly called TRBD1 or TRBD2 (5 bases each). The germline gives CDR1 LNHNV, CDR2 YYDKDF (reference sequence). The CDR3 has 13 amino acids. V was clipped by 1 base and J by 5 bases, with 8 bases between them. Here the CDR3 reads CATSRGWGETQYF. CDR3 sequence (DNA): TGTGCCACCAGCAGAGGGTGGGGGGAGACCCAGTACTTC.